This entry concerns a single T cell receptor (beta chain). Its target is unknown. This sample is part of a study of T-cell memory formation after mild COVID-19. Study-level findings and limits: Contracting CD8+ clones were enriched in EMRA, CD4+ mainly in CM and EM. For second-wave clones that peaked at day 37, SARS-CoV-2 specificity went unverified.

CDR1 and CDR2 from the germline V gene are GTSNPN and SVGIG (reference sequence). The CDR3 consists of 17 residues. Unmatched junction bases numbered 15, after V lost 4 bases and J lost 1 base. Employing constant-segment primers, 5'RACE generated TCR alpha and TCR beta cDNA libraries bearing sample barcodes and UMIs. TCRdb independently ran MiXCR on the 5' RACE reads; one entry per CDR3 protein. The top ten clones hold under 15% of a sample with under 700,000 distinct CDR3 sequences, 20% of them seen once. The clonotype comes from an adult woman who had mild COVID-19 (a few samples of this study predate the infection). Cell type and time point are not known. The rearrangement uses TRBV30 and TRBJ1-1; 7 bases are a match to TRBD1. Source material: PBMCs or a T cell subset sorted from them (not recorded which). The CDR3 loop is CAWTSKGLGQKNTEAFF. In DNA form, the CDR3 reads TGTGCCTGGACTTCCAAGGGGTTGGGACAGAAGAACACTGAAGCTTTCTTT. Complete variable domain (other parts from reference TRBV30 and TRBJ1-1): SQTIHQWPATLVQPVGSPLSLECTVEGTSNPNLYWYRQAAGRGLQLLFYSVGIGQISSEVPQNLSASRPQDRQFILSSKKLLLSDSGFYLCAWTSKGLGQKNTEAFFGQGTRLTVV.